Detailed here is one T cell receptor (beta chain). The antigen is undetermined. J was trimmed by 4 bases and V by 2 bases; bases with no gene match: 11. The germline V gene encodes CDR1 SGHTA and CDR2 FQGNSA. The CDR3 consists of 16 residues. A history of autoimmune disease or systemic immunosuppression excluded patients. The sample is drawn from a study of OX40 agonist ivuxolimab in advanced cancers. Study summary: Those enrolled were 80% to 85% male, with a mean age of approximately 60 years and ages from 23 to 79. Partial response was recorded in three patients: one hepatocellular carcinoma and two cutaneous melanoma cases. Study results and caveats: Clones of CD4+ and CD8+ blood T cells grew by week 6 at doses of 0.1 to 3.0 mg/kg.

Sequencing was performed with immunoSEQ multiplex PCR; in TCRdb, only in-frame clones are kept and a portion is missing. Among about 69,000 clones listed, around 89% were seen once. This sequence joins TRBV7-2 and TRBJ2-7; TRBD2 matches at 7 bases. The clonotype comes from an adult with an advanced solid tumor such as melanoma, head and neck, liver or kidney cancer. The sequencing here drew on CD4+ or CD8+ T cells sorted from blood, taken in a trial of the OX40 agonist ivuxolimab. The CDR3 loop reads CASSLPPSGLQYEQYF. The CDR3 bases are TGTGCCAGCAGCTTACCACCCTCGGGACTACAGTACGAGCAGTACTTC. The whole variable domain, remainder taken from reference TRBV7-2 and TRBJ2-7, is GAGVSQSPSNKVTEKGKDVELRCDPISGHTALYWYRQSLGQGLEFLIYFQGNSAPDKSGLPSDRFSAERTGGSVSTLTIQRTQQEDSAVYLCASSLPPSGLQYEQYFGPGTRLTVT.